The rows below give T cell receptor beta chains drawn from one sample of a study of T cell responses to AZD1222 COVID-19 vaccine. The method was immunoSEQ multiplex PCR; TCRdb's version includes in-frame clones alone and lacks a portion of them. The top ten hold 3.3% of the sample, which has more than 95,000 clones, approximately 89% seen once. The sample here was peripheral blood, taken 28 days after the second dose of the MenACWY control vaccine. The receptor source for this set is an adult who received the MenACWY meningococcal vaccine as a control. CDR3s include the opening cysteine and the closing phenylalanine or tryptophan. Each record gives: clone size, D gene, V gene, J gene, CDR3 DNA, CDR3 protein. The D gene is left open where the match is weak. Some rows have no size entry. The others give once, few or many, or a class for an expanded clone.

-	TRBD1	TRBV5-1	TRBJ1-1	TGCGCCAGCAGCTACTCGACAGGGGGAATAATCTCGAACACTGAAGCTTTCTTT	CASSYSTGGIISNTEAFF
-	-	TRBV4-2	TRBJ1-4	TGTGCCAGCAGCCAACCTTGGGCAACTAATGAAAAACTGTTTTTT	CASSQPWATNEKLFF
-	TRBD1	TRBV11-2	TRBJ1-2	TGTGCCAGCAGCTCGCTCAACAGGGGGCGCGGCTATGGCTACACCTTC	CASSSLNRGRGYGYTF
-	TRBD1	TRBV28	TRBJ2-7	TGTGCCAGCAGCACGGGACAGAGACCCTACGAGCAGTACTTC	CASSTGQRPYEQYF
-	-	TRBV19	TRBJ1-5	TGTGCCAGTGGGTACAGGGTCGAACAGCCCCAGCATTTT	CASGYRVEQPQHF
few	-	TRBV10-3	TRBJ2-7	TGTGCCATCAGTGACCAGTCGGCAGAGAGCTCCTACGAGCAGTACTTC	CAISDQSAESSYEQYF
-	TRBD2	TRBV18	TRBJ2-2	TGTGCCAGCTCACCTCTAGCGGGGGCCAACACCGGGGAGCTGTTTTTT	CASSPLAGANTGELFF
-	-	TRBV27	TRBJ2-7	TGTGCCAGCAGTTTATCGATACAGGGACCCTACGAGCAGTACTTC	CASSLSIQGPYEQYF
-	-	TRBV10-2	TRBJ1-1	TGCGCCAGCAGCCGGGACTTCGGGAGGACTGAAGCTTTCTTT	CASSRDFGRTEAFF
few	TRBD1	TRBV5-4	TRBJ1-2	TGTGCCAGCAGCTTTGGACAGGGGAGGACCGACTATGGCTACACCTTC	CASSFGQGRTDYGYTF
-	-	TRBV7-2	TRBJ1-6	TGTGCCTCCCGAGTGAGGGTTGAGTCACCCCTCCACTTT	CASRVRVESPLHF
-	-	TRBV19	TRBJ2-5	TGTGCCAGTAGCTCCCTCGGGGAGACCCAGTACTTC	CASSSLGETQYF
-	TRBD1	TRBV24-1	TRBJ1-2	TGTGCCACCAGTGACTCTCCATCGACAGGGGGCTATGGCTACACCTTC	CATSDSPSTGGYGYTF
-	TRBD1	TRBV5-4	TRBJ2-7	TGTGCCAGCAGCTTGCCGGGACAGGAAAGCTCCGAGCAGTACTTC	CASSLPGQESSEQYF
few	-	TRBV20-1	TRBJ1-2	TGCAGTGCTAGTGCTGGGAACTCCTATGGCTACACCTTC	CSASAGNSYGYTF
once	TRBD1	TRBV19	TRBJ1-6	TGTGCCAGTAGTATGGTCAGGGGGAGGAATTCACCCCTCCACTTT	CASSMVRGRNSPLHF
few	-	TRBV19	TRBJ1-3	TGTGCCAGTAGTATAGAGACAGAAAGCGCTGGAAACACCATATATTTT	CASSIETESAGNTIYF
-	-	TRBV3-1/TRBV3-2	TRBJ1-4	TGTGCCAGCAGCCCTCCGGGAACTACTAATGAAAAACTGTTTTTT	CASSPPGTTNEKLFF
-	TRBD2	TRBV5-4	TRBJ2-7	TGTGCCAGCAGCCTGGAGGGACTAGCGGGCCTCTCCTACGAGCAGTACTTC	CASSLEGLAGLSYEQYF
once	TRBD1	TRBV6-2/TRBV6-3	TRBJ1-2	TGTGCCAGCAGCCCCGGGACAGCCAGTTATGGCTACACCTTC	CASSPGTASYGYTF
-	TRBD1	TRBV7-9	TRBJ1-4	TGTGCCAGCGGACAGGATCCTAATGAAAAACTGTTTTTT	CASGQDPNEKLFF
-	-	TRBV6-2/TRBV6-3	TRBJ2-7	TGTGCCAGCAGCCGAGACAGGGAGCAGTACTTC	CASSRDREQYF
-	TRBD1	TRBV19	TRBJ1-2	TGTGCCAGTAGGAGACAGGGTACCAACTATGGCTACACCTTC	CASRRQGTNYGYTF
-	TRBD1	TRBV7-9	TRBJ2-7	TGTGCCAGCAGCGGGGACAGGGGGTCTTGGGAGCAGTACTTC	CASSGDRGSWEQYF
-	-	TRBV4-1	TRBJ1-5	TGCGCCAGCAGCCAAGCCGGAATAGACGGGGACGCGAGCAATCAGCCCCAGCATTTT	CASSQAGIDGDASNQPQHF
-	-	TRBV7-9	TRBJ1-1	TGTGCCAGCAGCTTACAGGTGAACACTGAAGCTTTCTTT	CASSLQVNTEAFF
-	-	TRBV7-8	TRBJ2-7	TGTGCCAGCAGCCTCCAGGAGGGGGCCTACGAGCAGTACTTC	CASSLQEGAYEQYF
-	-	TRBV7-2	TRBJ2-3	TGTGCCAGCAGCTTAGGGGCGGGGATACTCACAGATACGCAGTATTTT	CASSLGAGILTDTQYF
-	-	TRBV5-4	TRBJ1-1	TGTGCCAGCAGCAAGCCGGGACTCTTAGGAAACACTGAAGCTTTCTTT	CASSKPGLLGNTEAFF
few	-	TRBV9	TRBJ2-2	TGTGCCAGCAGCGTAGACGGGGTTCCCGGGGAGCTGTTTTTT	CASSVDGVPGELFF
few	-	TRBV3-1/TRBV3-2	TRBJ1-3	TGTGCCAGCAGCCTATCCACGACAGCCCGCTCTGGAAACACCATATATTTT	CASSLSTTARSGNTIYF
-	-	TRBV12-5	TRBJ1-1	TGTGCTAGTGCCTACTCTGGGGGCATGAACACTGAAGCTTTCTTT	CASAYSGGMNTEAFF
-	-	TRBV7-9	TRBJ2-6	TGTGCCAGCAGCTTTCAGGGCTCTGGGGCCAACGTCCTGACTTTC	CASSFQGSGANVLTF
-	-	TRBV28	TRBJ2-7	TGTGCCAGCAGTTTATTTTCGTTGAGGAGCGGATCCTACGAGCAGTACTTC	CASSLFSLRSGSYEQYF
-	-	TRBV5-1	TRBJ1-2	TGCGCCAGCAGCTGGAAGGACGGCTATGGCTACACCTTC	CASSWKDGYGYTF
-	-	TRBV12-3/TRBV12-4	TRBJ2-1	TGTGCCAGCAGTTTAGTTCAGGGAGGTGAGCAGTTCTTC	CASSLVQGGEQFF
-	-	TRBV4-1	TRBJ1-2	TGCGCCAGCAGCCAAGGCGAGGGGCCGGAGTATGGCTACACCTTC	CASSQGEGPEYGYTF
-	-	TRBV9	TRBJ2-7	TGTGCCAGCAGCGTAGGGACGGTCCCCTACGAGCAGTACTTC	CASSVGTVPYEQYF
-	TRBD2	TRBV7-2	TRBJ2-3	TGTGCCAGCAGCCGGCTCGGGGGGGGCCCAGATACGCAGTATTTT	CASSRLGGGPDTQYF
-	-	TRBV15	TRBJ1-5	TGTGCCACCAGTCCGGGACTCAAAAAGGGGTATAGCAATCAGCCCCAGCATTTT	CATSPGLKKGYSNQPQHF
-	-	TRBV19	TRBJ1-1	TGTGCCAGTAGTATCTTGGGAGGCCATCGGGGAGGAACTGAAGCTTTCTTT	CASSILGGHRGGTEAFF
-	-	TRBV5-6	TRBJ1-2	TGTGCCAGCAGCTTGGAGTCAGGGGCATCAGCTAACTATGGCTACACCTTC	CASSLESGASANYGYTF
-	-	TRBV9	TRBJ1-3	TGTGCCAGCAGCGTAGAGGTAGGGGGTATCGCTGGAAACACCATATATTTT	CASSVEVGGIAGNTIYF
-	TRBD1	TRBV29-1	TRBJ1-2	TGCAGCGTGCTGACAGGGGACTATGGCTACACCTTC	CSVLTGDYGYTF
-	-	TRBV28	TRBJ1-1	TGTGCCAGCAGTTTGAGGGTGGGCCGGAACACTGAAGCTTTCTTT	CASSLRVGRNTEAFF
-	-	TRBV27	TRBJ2-5	TGTGCCAGCAGTTTAAATCCACCAGAGACCCAGTACTTC	CASSLNPPETQYF
-	-	TRBV5-5	TRBJ1-2	TGTGCCAGCAGCCACCCACCGTCCCTTGATGGCTACACCTTC	CASSHPPSLDGYTF
-	TRBD1	TRBV4-3	TRBJ1-2	TGCGCCAGCAGCCAGGCACAGGGGGCGGGCAGCTATGGCTACACCTTC	CASSQAQGAGSYGYTF